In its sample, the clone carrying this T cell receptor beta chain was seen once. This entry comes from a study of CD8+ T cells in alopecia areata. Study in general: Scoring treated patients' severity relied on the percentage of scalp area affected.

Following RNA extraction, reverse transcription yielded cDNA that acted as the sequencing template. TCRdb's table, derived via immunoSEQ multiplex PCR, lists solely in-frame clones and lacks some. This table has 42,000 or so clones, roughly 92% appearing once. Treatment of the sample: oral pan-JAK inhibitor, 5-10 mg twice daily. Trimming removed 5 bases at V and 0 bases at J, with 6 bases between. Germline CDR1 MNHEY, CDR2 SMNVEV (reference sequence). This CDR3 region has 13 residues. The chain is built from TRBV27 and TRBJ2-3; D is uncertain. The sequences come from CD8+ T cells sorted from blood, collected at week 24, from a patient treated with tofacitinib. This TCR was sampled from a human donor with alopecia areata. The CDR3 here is CASSHLSTDTQYF. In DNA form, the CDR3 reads TGTGCCAGCAGTCACCTTAGCACAGATACGCAGTATTTT.